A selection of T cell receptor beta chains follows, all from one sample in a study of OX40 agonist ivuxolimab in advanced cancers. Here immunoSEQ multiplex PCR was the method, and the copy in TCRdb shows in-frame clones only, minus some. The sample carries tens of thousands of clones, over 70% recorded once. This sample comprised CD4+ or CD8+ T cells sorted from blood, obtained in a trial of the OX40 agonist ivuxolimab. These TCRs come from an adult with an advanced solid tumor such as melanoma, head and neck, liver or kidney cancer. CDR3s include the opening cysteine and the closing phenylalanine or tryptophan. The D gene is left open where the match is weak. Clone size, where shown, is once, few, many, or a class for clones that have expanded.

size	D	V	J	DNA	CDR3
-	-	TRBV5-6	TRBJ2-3	TGTGCCAGCAGCTTGTTTCAGGGCATAGATACGCAGTATTTT	CASSLFQGIDTQYF
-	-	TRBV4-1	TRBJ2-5	TGCGCCAGCAGCCAAGAGGAGTCCAGCATTCGGACCCAGTACTTC	CASSQEESSIRTQYF
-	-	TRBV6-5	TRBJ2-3	TGTGCCATCTTCCGGGGGAATACGCAGTATTTT	CAIFRGNTQYF
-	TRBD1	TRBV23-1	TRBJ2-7	TGCGCCAGCAGTCAGGGACAGTACCTCCACGAGCAGTACTTC	CASSQGQYLHEQYF
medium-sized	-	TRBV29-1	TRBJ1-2	TGCAGCGTTTTTGATTCAGGCTACACCTTC	CSVFDSGYTF
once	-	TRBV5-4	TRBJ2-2	TGTGCCAGCAGATCGCCTAGAGACACCGGGGAGCTGTTTTTT	CASRSPRDTGELFF
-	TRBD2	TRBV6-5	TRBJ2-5	TGTGCCAGCAGTTACTCAGTAGCGGGGGCAGGAGAGACCCAGTACTTC	CASSYSVAGAGETQYF
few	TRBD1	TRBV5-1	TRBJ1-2	TGCGCCAGCAGCTTGATCGGGACAGGGTCCTATGGCTACACCTTC	CASSLIGTGSYGYTF
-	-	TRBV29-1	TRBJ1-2	TGCAGCGTTGCCGCGGGAGAAAACTATGGCTACACCTTC	CSVAAGENYGYTF
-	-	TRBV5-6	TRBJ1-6	TGTGCCAGCAGCTCCCTGGCAGGTAGCACCTATAATTCACCCCTCCACTTT	CASSSLAGSTYNSPLHF
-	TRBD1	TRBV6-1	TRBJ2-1	TGTGCCAGCAGTCCCGTTGTCAGGGGGCGGAATGAGCAGTTCTTC	CASSPVVRGRNEQFF
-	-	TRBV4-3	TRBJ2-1	TGCGCCAGCAGTTTCGGAACTGGCGATGAGCAGTTCTTC	CASSFGTGDEQFF
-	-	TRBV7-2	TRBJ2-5	TGTGCCAGCAGTGGGACTGCTCGGAGAGAGACCCAGTACTTC	CASSGTARRETQYF
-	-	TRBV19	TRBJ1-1	TGTGCCAGTAGGGGAGCGGGTAAGAGAGACACTGAAGCTTTCTTT	CASRGAGKRDTEAFF
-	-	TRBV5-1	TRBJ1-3	TGCGCCAGCAGCTTGGAGTACAGGCTCTCTGGAAACACCATATATTTT	CASSLEYRLSGNTIYF
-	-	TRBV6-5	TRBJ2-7	TGTGCCAGCAGTTACTATCGGGACTCCTCCTACGAGCAGTACTTC	CASSYYRDSSYEQYF
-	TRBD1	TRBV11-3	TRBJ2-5	TGTGCCAGCAGCTTAGCACAGGGGGCAGAGACCCAGTACTTC	CASSLAQGAETQYF
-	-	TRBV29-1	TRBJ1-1	TGCAGCGTTGAGGTCCCCAAATCAGGGGTCACTGAAGCTTTCTTT	CSVEVPKSGVTEAFF
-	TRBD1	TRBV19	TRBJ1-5	TGTGCCAGTAGTATGGAGGGACAGAGCAATCAGCCCCAGCATTTT	CASSMEGQSNQPQHF
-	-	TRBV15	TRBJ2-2	TGTGCCACCAGCAGAGACCAGGGCCCCGGGGAGCTGTTTTTT	CATSRDQGPGELFF
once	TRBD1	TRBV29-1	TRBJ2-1	TGCAGCGGAATGGGGGACAGGGCTAATGAGCAGTTCTTC	CSGMGDRANEQFF
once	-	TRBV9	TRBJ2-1	TGTGCCAGCAGCACGAGCACAGGAGATGAGCAGTTCTTC	CASSTSTGDEQFF
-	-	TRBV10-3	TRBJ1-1	TGTGCCATCAGTGGTTTGGTAGGGCCGAACACTGAAGCTTTCTTT	CAISGLVGPNTEAFF
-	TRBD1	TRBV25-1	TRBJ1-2	TGTGCCAGCAGTAGGACAGGGTTGAACTATGGCTACACCTTC	CASSRTGLNYGYTF